This T cell receptor gamma chain was observed in a study of Vδ1+ human thymocytes. General study results and limits: Thymic TRG and TRD repertoires appeared highly polyclonal. The authors advised highly purified populations and single-cell validation.

The V gene's germline CDR1 is VTNTFY and CDR2 YDVSTARD (reference sequence). V was pared by 0 bases and J by 3 bases, with 7 bases of the junction left unmatched. CDR3 length equals 16 residues. After alphabeta T cell depletion, CD3+ Vdelta1+ Vdelta2- thymocytes were sorted. The template was reverse-transcribed extracted RNA. Multiplex PCR used pooled V-gene forward primers and a constant-region reverse primer to amplify CDR3s. TCRdb re-called the multiplex PCR reads using CATT. The data hold about 27,000 gamma-chain clones, with around 18% observed a single time. Regarding this clone: Its antigen remains unknown.

Material: Vdelta1+ gamma-delta thymocytes from the thymus. The subset here: FACS-sorted CD3+ TCRalphabeta- TCRVdelta1+ TCRVdelta2- thymocytes. The V call is TRGV3, the J call TRGJP2. This receptor was obtained from a boy less than two years old who had congenital heart surgery. As DNA, the CDR3 is TGTGCCACCTGGGACAGGGGAGGGGGTAGTGATTGGATCAAGACGTTT. Encoded protein: CATWDRGGGSDWIKTF.